The next 29 T cell receptor beta chains were all read from a single sample in a study of T cells in Graves' hyperthyroidism and ophthalmopathy. Amplification yielded TCR beta CDR3 regions, with RNA transcripts as the source. The HTBI primer set was used in a first-round RT-PCR of the TCR CDR3. Each CDR3 protein is one row after TCRdb ran MiXCR on the multiplex PCR reads. The table has roughly 650,000 distinct CDR3 sequences, more than 15% seen once; the top ten hold more than 3%. The sequenced material came from blood. The receptors shown here come from a woman in her thirties or forties with Graves' ophthalmopathy.

The gene calls are TRBV24-1 and TRBJ1-5; D possibly corresponds to TRBD1 (6 bases). Trimming cost V 5 bases and J 1 base, with 14 bases left between them. This CDR3 is 16 amino acids long. The germline V gene encodes CDR1 KGHDR and CDR2 SFDVKD. Written as DNA, the CDR3 is TGTGCCACCAGTGTCCCGACAGGTGTGAGCAATCAGCCCCAGCATTTT. Translation: CATSVPTGVSNQPQHF.

This clonotype was detected ten times or more. The rearrangement links TRBV24-1 to TRBJ2-6; no definite D call. V was shortened by 4 bases and J by 1 base, with 7 bases between the two germline ends. This CDR3 is 15 amino acids long. Germline assignment: CDR1 KGHDR and CDR2 SFDVKD. The CDR3 DNA follows: TGTGCCACCAGTGACCAGAGTTCTGGGGCCAACGTCCTGACTTTC. This gives the protein CATSDQSSGANVLTF.

V gene TRBV5-4 combines with J gene TRBJ1-6; 9 positions agree with TRBD1. CDR1 is SGHNT, CDR2 YYREEE, per germline (reference sequence). V lost 4 bases and J lost 10; bases outside the gene matches: 6. The CDR3 totals 14 residues. In DNA, the CDR3 is TGTGCCAGCAGCCCGGGGACAGGGAGGTCACCCCTCCACTTT. As protein: CASSPGTGRSPLHF.

This clonotype has at least ten counts. CDR3 bases: TGTGCCAGCCTGGACAGTAGCACAGATACGCAGTATTTT. Protein: CASLDSSTDTQYF. The gene calls are TRBV10-3 and TRBJ2-3; a weak D match, TRBD1 (6 bases). Germline V CDR1 and CDR2: ENHRY, SYGVKD. V was pared by 10 bases and J by 0 bases, with 11 bases between. CDR3 size: 13 residues.

In this sample, this clonotype turned up a few times. CDR3 in DNA: TGTGCCAGCTCGGCATGGGGCGAAAATCAGCCCCAGCATTTT. Residues: CASSAWGENQPQHF. V usage is TRBV12-3 or TRBV12-4 and J usage is TRBJ1-5; D is possibly TRBD1 (5 bases). The CDR3 has 14 amino acids. Trimming removed 8 bases from V and 4 bases from J, with 15 bases in between.

The chain is built from TRBV5-4 and TRBJ2-3; the D is unclear. V shed 4 bases and J shed 4 bases, with 13 bases lying between them. Germline V gives CDR1 SGHNT, CDR2 YYREEE (reference sequence). CDR3 length: 14 amino acids. The CDR3 region is CASSNYPPADTQYF. CDR3 DNA sequence: TGTGCCAGCAGCAATTATCCGCCGGCAGATACGCAGTATTTT. The full variable domain, completed using reference TRBV5-4 and TRBJ2-3, is ETGVTQSPTHLIKTRGQQVTLRCSSQSGHNTVSWYQQALGQGPQFIFQYYREEENGRGNFPPRFSGLQFPNYSSELNVNALELDDSALYLCASSNYPPADTQYFGPGTRLTVL.

The table lists this clonotype with many counts. The chain recombines TRBV20-1 with TRBJ2-7; 8 bases agree with TRBD1. CDR1 and CDR2 from the germline V gene are DFQATT and SNEGSKA (reference sequence). The CDR3 covers 14 residues. V lost 0 bases to trimming and J lost 5 bases; unmatched junction nucleotides: 6. The CDR3 DNA reads as TGCAGTGCTAGAGATAGGACAGGGACCCACGAGCAGTACTTC. Translating gives CSARDRTGTHEQYF.

The chain employs TRBV4-1 and TRBJ2-3; 8 nucleotides agree with TRBD2. V lost 0 bases, J lost 2 bases, and 7 bases stayed unmatched. CDR1 and CDR2 (germline): MGHRA, YSYEKL. This CDR3 has 17 amino acids. As DNA, the CDR3 is TGCGCCAGCAGCCAAGATCTCGGGGGGGCGTTCACAGATACGCAGTATTTT. Its translation: CASSQDLGGAFTDTQYF.

The chain couples TRBV14 to TRBJ1-2; D is unclear. V was shortened by 4 bases and J by 6 bases, with 18 bases between the two germline ends. In germline, CDR1 is SGHDN, CDR2 FVKESK. The CDR3 is made up of 15 amino acids. The CDR3: CASSRYPREAHGYTF. The CDR3, as DNA: TGTGCCAGCAGCCGCTACCCAAGGGAGGCCCATGGCTACACCTTC.

This clonotype has ten or more counts. This rearrangement joins TRBV30 to TRBJ1-4, with TRBD1 matching 8 bases. After removal of 5 bases from V and 1 base from J, the junction contained 3 bases not matched to a gene. CDR1 GTSNPN and CDR2 SVGIG come from the germline V gene (reference sequence). The CDR3 consists of 14 residues. The CDR3 loop reads CAWSGQGTNEKLFF. The CDR3 DNA reads as TGTGCCTGGTCCGGACAGGGAACTAATGAAAAACTGTTTTTT. Full variable domain (remainder filled in from reference TRBV30 and TRBJ1-4): SQTIHQWPATLVQPVGSPLSLECTVEGTSNPNLYWYRQAAGRGLQLLFYSVGIGQISSEVPQNLSASRPQDRQFILSSKKLLLSDSGFYLCAWSGQGTNEKLFFGSGTQLSVL.

This clonotype occurred many times. The CDR3 spells CASRGTSVTDTDTQYF. The CDR3 bases are TGTGCCAGCAGGGGGACTAGCGTGACGGACACAGATACGCAGTATTTT. The rearrangement uses TRBV6-2 or TRBV6-3 and TRBJ2-3; 10 positions agree with TRBD2. V shed 6 bases and J 2 bases; nucleotides not matched to a gene: 8. CDR3 length: 16 residues. Germline assignment: CDR1 MNHEY and CDR2 SVGEGT.

In its sample, this clonotype was seen a few times. The rearrangement uses TRBV30 and TRBJ1-1; 12 nucleotides match TRBD1. The CDR3 has 14 amino acids. The germline gives CDR1 GTSNPN, CDR2 SVGIG (reference sequence). Here the CDR3 reads CGGTGGYLNTEAFF. The CDR3 DNA reads as TGTGGCGGGACAGGGGGCTATCTGAACACTGAAGCTTTCTTT.

This clonotype was detected a few times. The chain carries TRBV19 and TRBJ1-5; TRBD1 is a possible D gene (6 bases). The CDR3 is made up of 12 amino acids. CDR1 LNHDA and CDR2 SQIVND come from the germline V gene (reference sequence). V lost 7 bases to trimming and J lost 5 bases, with 9 bases between them. CDR3 DNA: TGTGCCAGTACCACAGGGCATCAGCCCCAGCATTTT. Amino acid sequence: CASTTGHQPQHF.

The J gene is TRBJ2-3, the V gene TRBV24-1; the D gene is possibly TRBD2 (5 bases). This CDR3 comprises 13 residues. CDR1 and CDR2 from the germline V gene are KGHDR and SFDVKD. Trimming removed 3 bases at V and 5 bases at J, with 8 bases between. As DNA, the CDR3 is TGTGCCACCAGTGATCTTGCGGGAGATACGCAGTATTTT. Translating gives CATSDLAGDTQYF.

This clonotype was observed at least ten times. The V call is TRBV5-5, the J call TRBJ1-1; 7 bases align to TRBD1. V shed 4 bases and J 7 bases; nucleotides not matched to a gene: 10. This CDR3 has 14 residues. Germline CDR1 and CDR2: SGHKS and YYEKEE (reference sequence). In nucleotides, the CDR3 is TGTGCCAGCAGCCGAGCCTGGGACAGACATGAAGCTTTCTTT. Protein sequence: CASSRAWDRHEAFF. Full variable domain (missing parts from reference TRBV5-5 and TRBJ1-1): DAGVTQSPTHLIKTRGQQVTLRCSPISGHKSVSWYQQVLGQGPQFIFQYYEKEERGRGNFPDRFSARQFPNYSSELNVNALLLGDSALYLCASSRAWDRHEAFFGQGTRLTVV.

The rearrangement uses TRBV5-8 and TRBJ2-1; 8 bases map to TRBD2. The CDR3 totals 17 residues. CDR1 is SGHTS and CDR2 is YDEGEE in the germline V gene. V shed 4 bases, J shed 8 bases, and the junction held 17 bases outside the gene matches. The CDR3: CASSPDRLAGRGDEQFF. CDR3 nucleotide sequence: TGTGCCAGCAGCCCGGACAGATTAGCGGGACGCGGGGATGAGCAGTTCTTC.

This clonotype was seen repeatedly, ten times or more. The chain is built from TRBV28 and TRBJ2-3; 8 positions match TRBD2. Germline V CDR1 and CDR2: MDHEN, SYDVKM. The J segment lost 3 bases and the V segment lost 3 bases, leaving 8 bases of the junction unmatched. This CDR3 has 16 amino acids. The CDR3 loop is CASSFHGGGRTDTQYF. The CDR3 bases are TGTGCCAGCAGTTTCCACGGGGGGGGGAGGACAGATACGCAGTATTTT.

This clonotype is a singleton in its sample. The rearrangement uses TRBV4-1 and TRBJ2-3; D gene uncertain. The CDR3 contains 17 residues. Trimming took 0 bases from V and 2 from J, leaving 15 bases between them. The germline CDR1 and CDR2 sequences are MGHRA and YSYEKL. This CDR3 is CASSQEGYTPLTDTQYF. DNA for the CDR3: TGCGCCAGCAGCCAAGAAGGGTATACCCCCCTCACAGATACGCAGTATTTT.

This clonotype came up many times. The CDR3 nucleotides read TGTGCCAGCTCACCGGACGCGCGGAATGAAAAACTGTTTTTT. Translation gives CASSPDARNEKLFF. The chain is built from TRBV18 and TRBJ1-4; the D is unclear. Trimming pared 3 bases from V and 5 bases from J, leaving 10 bases between. The CDR3 length is 14 residues. Germline-derived CDR1 and CDR2 are KGHSH and LQKENI.

This clonotype was seen more than once but under ten times. This rearrangement joins TRBV2 to TRBJ1-2; D not resolved. The CDR3 is 12 residues long. V lost 2 bases and J lost 11, with 12 bases in between. Per germline, CDR1 SNHLY and CDR2 FYNNEI. CDR3: CASSESPRSYTF. For the CDR3, the DNA is TGTGCCAGCAGTGAATCTCCCAGGTCTTACACCTTC.

This clonotype was seen repeatedly, ten times or more. V gene TRBV18 combines with J gene TRBJ2-1; D possibly corresponds to TRBD2 (5 bases). V was clipped by 4 bases and J by 4 bases, with 11 bases between them. Germline CDR1 KGHSH, CDR2 LQKENI. CDR3 length equals 14 residues. The CDR3 loop reads CASSRGRGYNEQFF. CDR3 DNA: TGTGCCAGCTCACGCGGGCGCGGGTACAATGAGCAGTTCTTC.

This clonotype has ten or more counts. CDR3 residues: CASSSFGGREPDTQYF. CDR3 bases: TGTGCCAGCAGCTCATTCGGCGGGAGGGAGCCAGATACGCAGTATTTT. The V gene is TRBV7-8, the J gene TRBJ2-3, with 9 bases that match TRBD2. V was clipped by 4 bases and J by 4 bases; unmatched bases: 9. The CDR3 totals 16 residues. Germline CDR1 reads SGHVS; CDR2 reads FQNEAQ.

The chain combines TRBV20-1 with TRBJ2-5, with 8 bases lining up with TRBD2. The junction had 2 bases not matched to a gene; V was cut back by 7 bases and J by 1 base. Germline CDR1 and CDR2: DFQATT and SNEGSKA (reference sequence). The CDR3 runs to 12 residues. CDR3 sequence (DNA): TGCAGTGTCGGGGGGGCCCAAGAGACCCAGTACTTC. It translates to CSVGGAQETQYF.

The J gene is TRBJ2-7, the V gene TRBV29-1, with unresolved D. Between the trimmed V and J ends, which lost 6 bases and 3 bases, there was a span of 12 bases. The germline V gene has CDR1 SQVTM and CDR2 ANQGSEA. The CDR3 loop spans 12 amino acids. In DNA form, the CDR3 reads TGCAGCGTCGCCGAGGCGGACTACGAGCAGTACTTC. Amino acid sequence: CSVAEADYEQYF.

This chain uses TRBV14 with TRBJ1-1, with unresolved D. Trimming took off 3 bases at V and 1 base at J, with 18 bases between the two ends. The CDR3 totals 17 residues. Germline V gene data show CDR1 as SGHDN and CDR2 as FVKESK. CDR3 amino acids: CASSQLPRTGRNTEAFF. The DNA for the CDR3 is TGTGCCAGCAGCCAGTTACCTCGTACTGGACGGAACACTGAAGCTTTCTTT.

This clonotype was detected many times. The chain has TRBV28 and TRBJ1-1; tentative D call: TRBD1 (5 bases). V lost 3 bases and J lost 1, with 9 bases in between. Germline CDR1 and CDR2: MDHEN and SYDVKM. The CDR3 runs to 14 residues. The CDR3 DNA sequence: TGTGCCAGCAGTTTGCCGGGGCAGAACACTGAAGCTTTCTTT. Its translation is CASSLPGQNTEAFF. The full variable domain, in which reference TRBV28 and TRBJ1-1 provide the parts outside the CDR3, is DVKVTQSSRYLVKRTGEKVFLECVQDMDHENMFWYRQDPGLGLRLIYFSYDVKMKEKGDIPEGYSVSREKKERFSLILESASTNQTSMYLCASSLPGQNTEAFFGQGTRLTVV.

J is TRBJ1-4 and V is TRBV28; D is ambiguous. Looked up from germline, CDR1 is MDHEN and CDR2 is SYDVKM. The CDR3 is made up of 15 amino acids. The ends were cut back, 6 bases at V and 10 bases at J, with 21 bases in the middle. The CDR3 DNA sequence: TGTGCCAGCAGGGTACGGGGAAGTCTTGTTGGAAAACTGTTTTTT. Translating it yields CASRVRGSLVGKLFF.

The chain combines TRBV24-1 with TRBJ2-1, with D perhaps TRBD1 or TRBD2 (5 bases each). CDR1 and CDR2 (germline): KGHDR, SFDVKD. The CDR3 extends over 17 amino acids. The V gene lost 2 bases and the J gene lost 5 bases, with 18 bases spanning the gap. The CDR3 DNA reads TGTGCCACCAGTGATTATAGATTGGGGACCTCGAACAATGAGCAGTTCTTC. Protein sequence: CATSDYRLGTSNNEQFF.

This chain links TRBV18 with TRBJ2-1; D unresolved. The CDR3 consists of 14 residues. V was cut by 1 base and J by 4 bases, with 8 bases left in between. Germline loops: CDR1 KGHSH, CDR2 LQKENI. CDR3 region: CASSPRSGYNEQFF. The DNA for the CDR3 is TGTGCCAGCTCACCACGTTCAGGTTACAATGAGCAGTTCTTC.